This T cell receptor (beta chain) was identified in a study of vaccination effects on CD4 cells after COVID-19. Study conclusions and caveats: Few convalescent patients, and no early post-infection timepoints, were available to the study.

Trimming shortened V by 6 bases and J by 1 base, and 9 bases separated the two germline ends. The CDR3 loop spans 13 amino acids. The germline V gene has CDR1 KGHSH and CDR2 LQKENI. For this clone: Its matching antigen is unknown.

Antigen-specific CD4+ T cells were expanded (with viral peptide pools) by the ViraFEST assay ahead of sequencing. With about ten days of culture completed, CD4+ T cells were isolated. As their vaccination, participants received two doses of either BNT162b2 or mRNA-1273. Negative nucleocapsid antibody tests before and after vaccination confirmed no previous SARS-CoV-2 infection. It was on days 3 and 7 that half the medium was replaced with IL-2 medium. Sequencing was performed with immunoSEQ multiplex PCR; in TCRdb, only in-frame clones are kept and a portion is missing. This sample carries some 70,000 clones, 81% of them seen once, and the ten largest clones take 1.2%.

This material consisted of CD4+ T cells from PBMCs cultured with HCoV-229E spike peptides, taken after COVID-19 vaccination. The V call is TRBV18, the J call TRBJ1-1; D gene uncertain. This receptor was taken from a human donor who received a COVID-19 vaccine. The CDR3 bases are TGTGCCAGCTCCCTAGATCGGAACACTGAAGCTTTCTTT. Amino acids: CASSLDRNTEAFF.